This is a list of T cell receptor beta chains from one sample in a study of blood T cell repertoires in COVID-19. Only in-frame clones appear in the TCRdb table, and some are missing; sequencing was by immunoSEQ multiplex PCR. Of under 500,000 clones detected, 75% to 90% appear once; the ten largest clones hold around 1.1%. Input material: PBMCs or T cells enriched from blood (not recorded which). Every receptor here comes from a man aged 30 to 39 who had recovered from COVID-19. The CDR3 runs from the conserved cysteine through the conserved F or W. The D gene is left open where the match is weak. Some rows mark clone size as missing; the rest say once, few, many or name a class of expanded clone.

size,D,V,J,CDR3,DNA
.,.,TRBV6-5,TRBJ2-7,CASSPEGEYEQYF,TGTGCCAGCAGCCCCGAGGGGGAGTACGAGCAGTACTTC
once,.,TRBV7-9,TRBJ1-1,CASSPGVYTEAFF,TGTGCCAGCTCCCCGGGGGTTTACACTGAAGCTTTCTTT
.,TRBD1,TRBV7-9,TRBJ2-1,CASSSTTGGTTYNEQFF,TGTGCCAGCAGCTCCACGACAGGGGGGACCACCTACAATGAGCAGTTCTTC
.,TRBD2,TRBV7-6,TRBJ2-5,CASSLLAGQETQYF,TGTGCCAGCAGCTTACTAGCGGGGCAAGAGACCCAGTACTTC
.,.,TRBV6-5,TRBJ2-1,CASSLKSSYNEQFF,TGTGCCAGCAGTTTAAAGAGCTCCTACAATGAGCAGTTCTTC
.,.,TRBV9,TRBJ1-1,CASSVGQGTEAFF,TGTGCCAGCAGCGTAGGGCAGGGCACTGAAGCTTTCTTT
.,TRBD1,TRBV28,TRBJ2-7,CASSYGQGGTYEQYF,TGTGCCAGCAGCTACGGACAGGGGGGCACCTACGAGCAGTACTTC
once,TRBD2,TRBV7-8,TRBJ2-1,CASSLATSGRSNEQFF,TGTGCCAGCAGCTTAGCGACTAGCGGGAGGTCGAATGAGCAGTTCTTC
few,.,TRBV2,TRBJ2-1,CASSEPLASSYNEQFF,TGTGCCAGCAGTGAACCGCTAGCGAGCTCCTACAATGAGCAGTTCTTC
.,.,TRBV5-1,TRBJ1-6,CASSLESGSPLHF,TGCGCCAGCAGCTTGGAATCGGGTTCACCCCTCCACTTT
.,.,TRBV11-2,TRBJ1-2,CASTRGGNYGYTF,TGTGCCAGCACACGGGGTGGCAACTATGGCTACACCTTC
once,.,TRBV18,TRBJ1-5,CASSPEQGMEPQHF,TGTGCCAGCTCACCAGAGCAGGGTATGGAGCCCCAGCATTTT
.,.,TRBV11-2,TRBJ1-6,CASSLATGYNSPLHF,TGTGCCAGCAGCTTAGCGACAGGATATAATTCACCCCTCCACTTT
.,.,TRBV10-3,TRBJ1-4,CAIRGTGEKLFF,TGTGCCATCAGGGGGACTGGAGAAAAACTGTTTTTT
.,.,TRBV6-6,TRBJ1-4,CASSYRRTRESEKLFF,TGTGCCAGCAGTTACCGCCGGACAAGGGAAAGCGAAAAACTGTTTTTT
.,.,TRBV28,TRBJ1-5,CASSLSAGRTRNQPQHF,TGTGCCAGCAGTTTATCCGCGGGAAGGACGCGCAATCAGCCCCAGCATTTT
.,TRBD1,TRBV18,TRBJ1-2,CASSPPGQGPYGYTF,TGTGCCAGCTCACCACCGGGACAGGGACCGTATGGCTACACCTTC
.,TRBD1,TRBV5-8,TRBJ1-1,CASSLEGQGGTEAFF,TGTGCCAGCAGCTTGGAGGGACAGGGTGGTACTGAAGCTTTCTTT
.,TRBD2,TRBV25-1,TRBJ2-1,CASSGTSGRTYNEQFF,TGTGCCAGCAGTGGTACTAGCGGGAGGACCTACAATGAGCAGTTCTTC
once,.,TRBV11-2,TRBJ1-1,CASSEGTVNTEAFF,TGTGCCAGCAGCGAGGGGACTGTGAACACTGAAGCTTTCTTT
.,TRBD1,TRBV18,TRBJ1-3,CASSPGQGAIGNTIYF,TGTGCCAGCTCACCGGGACAGGGGGCGATCGGAAACACCATATATTTT
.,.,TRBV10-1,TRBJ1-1,CASSEPTRVETEAFF,TGCGCCAGCAGTGAACCGACGAGGGTGGAGACTGAAGCTTTCTTT
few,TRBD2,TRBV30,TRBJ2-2,CAWSVQRGRVWDTGELFF,TGTGCCTGGAGTGTACAGCGCGGGAGGGTTTGGGACACCGGGGAGCTGTTTTTT
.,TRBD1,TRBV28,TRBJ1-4,CASRGTGGGEKLFF,TGTGCCAGCAGGGGGACAGGGGGCGGCGAAAAACTGTTTTTT
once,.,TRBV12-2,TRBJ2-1,CASRSVRDPEKYNEQFF,TGTGCAAGTCGCTCGGTGCGGGACCCGGAAAAATACAATGAGCAGTTCTTC
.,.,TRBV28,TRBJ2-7,CASSPSTGFSYEQYF,TGTGCCAGCAGTCCGAGTACCGGGTTCTCCTACGAGCAGTACTTC
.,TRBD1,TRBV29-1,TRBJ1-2,CSVSDRGYGYTF,TGCAGCGTTTCTGACAGGGGGTATGGCTACACCTTC
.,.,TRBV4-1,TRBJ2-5,CASSQGGGGLETQYF,TGCGCCAGCAGCCAAGGGGGGGGCGGTTTGGAGACCCAGTACTTC
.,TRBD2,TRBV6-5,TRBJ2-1,CASRLAGGPNNEQFF,TGTGCCAGCAGACTAGCGGGAGGGCCGAACAATGAGCAGTTCTTC
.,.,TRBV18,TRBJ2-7,CASSPTRDSYEQYF,TGTGCCAGCTCACCCACCCGGGACTCCTACGAGCAGTACTTC
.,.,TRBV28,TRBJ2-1,CASSPRADKQFF,TGTGCCAGCAGTCCGCGGGCCGATAAGCAGTTCTTC
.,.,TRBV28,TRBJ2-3,CAEAGFGDTQYF,TGTGCCGAGGCGGGGTTCGGAGATACGCAGTATTTT
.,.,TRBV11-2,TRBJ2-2,CASSFSHTGELFF,TGTGCCAGCAGCTTTAGCCACACCGGGGAGCTGTTTTTT
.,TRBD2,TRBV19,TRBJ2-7,CASSIGGSGSYEQYF,TGTGCCAGTAGTATAGGTGGTAGCGGGAGCTACGAGCAGTACTTC
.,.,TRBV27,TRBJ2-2,CASCLGEAGTGELFF,TGTGCCAGCTGTCTTGGGGAGGCGGGGACCGGGGAGCTGTTTTTT
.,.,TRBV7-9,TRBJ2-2,CASTSRTGSLTGELFF,TGTGCCAGCACTTCCAGAACCGGGAGCCTCACCGGGGAGCTGTTTTTT
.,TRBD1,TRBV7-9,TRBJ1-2,CASSLGGQGQDYGYTF,TGTGCCAGCAGCTTAGGAGGACAGGGCCAGGACTATGGCTACACCTTC
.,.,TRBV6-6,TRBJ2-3,CASIGRGSSTDTQYF,TGTGCCAGCATTGGAAGGGGCAGTAGCACAGATACGCAGTATTTT
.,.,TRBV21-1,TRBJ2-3,CASSNGTSGRSQYF,TGTGCCAGCAGCAATGGGACTAGCGGCCGTTCACAGTATTTT
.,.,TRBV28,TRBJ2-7,CASAGLSRSYEQYF,TGTGCCAGCGCTGGCCTGAGCAGGTCCTACGAGCAGTACTTC
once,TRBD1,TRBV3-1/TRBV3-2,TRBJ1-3,CASRNRDSFSGNTIYF,TGTGCCAGCAGAAACCGGGACAGCTTCTCTGGAAACACCATATATTTT
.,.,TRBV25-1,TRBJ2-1,CASSARPALDEQFF,TGTGCCAGCAGTGCCAGGCCCGCACTCGATGAGCAGTTCTTC
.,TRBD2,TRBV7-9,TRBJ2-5,CASSLDFSGNQETQYF,TGTGCCAGCAGCTTAGATTTTAGCGGGAACCAAGAGACCCAGTACTTC
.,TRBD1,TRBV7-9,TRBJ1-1,CASSRQGGNTEAFF,TGTGCCAGCAGCCGACAGGGGGGGAACACTGAAGCTTTCTTT
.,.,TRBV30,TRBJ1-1,CAWSLRNTEAFF,TGTGCCTGGAGTCTTAGAAACACTGAAGCTTTCTTT
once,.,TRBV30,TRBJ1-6,CAWARGNNSPLHF,TGTGCCTGGGCTCGCGGCAATAATTCACCCCTCCACTTT
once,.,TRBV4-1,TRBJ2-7,CASSSLEGKPYEQYF,TGCGCCAGCAGCTCCCTCGAGGGAAAACCCTACGAGCAGTACTTC